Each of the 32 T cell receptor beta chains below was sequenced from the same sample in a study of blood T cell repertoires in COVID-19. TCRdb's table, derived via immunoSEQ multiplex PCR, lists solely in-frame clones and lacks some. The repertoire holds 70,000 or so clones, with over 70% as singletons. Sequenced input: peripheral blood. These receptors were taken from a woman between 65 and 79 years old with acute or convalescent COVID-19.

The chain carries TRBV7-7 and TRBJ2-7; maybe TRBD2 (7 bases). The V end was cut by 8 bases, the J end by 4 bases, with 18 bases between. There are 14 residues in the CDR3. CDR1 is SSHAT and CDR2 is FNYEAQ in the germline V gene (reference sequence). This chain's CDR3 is CASARGAGNYEQYF. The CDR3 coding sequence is TGTGCCAGCGCCCGGGGGGCAGGGAATTACGAGCAGTACTTC. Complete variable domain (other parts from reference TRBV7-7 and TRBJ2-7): GAGVSQSPRYKVTKRGQDVTLRCDPISSHATLYWYQQALGQGPEFLTYFNYEAQPDKSGLPSDRFSAERPEGSISTLTIQRTEQRDSAMYRCASARGAGNYEQYFGPGTRLTVT.

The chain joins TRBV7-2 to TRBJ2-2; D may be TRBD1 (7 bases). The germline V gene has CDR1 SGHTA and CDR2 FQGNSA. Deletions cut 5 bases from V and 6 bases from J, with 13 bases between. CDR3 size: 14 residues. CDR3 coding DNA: TGTGCCAGCAGCCAATGGAGGGGGCCCGGGGAGCTGTTTTTT. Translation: CASSQWRGPGELFF.

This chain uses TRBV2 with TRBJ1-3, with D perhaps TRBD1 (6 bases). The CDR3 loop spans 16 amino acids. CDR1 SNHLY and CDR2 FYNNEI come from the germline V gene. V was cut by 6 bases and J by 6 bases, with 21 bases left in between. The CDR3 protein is CASRRVGAIGENTIYF. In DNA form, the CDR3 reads TGTGCCAGCAGAAGGGTGGGGGCGATCGGAGAAAACACCATATATTTT.

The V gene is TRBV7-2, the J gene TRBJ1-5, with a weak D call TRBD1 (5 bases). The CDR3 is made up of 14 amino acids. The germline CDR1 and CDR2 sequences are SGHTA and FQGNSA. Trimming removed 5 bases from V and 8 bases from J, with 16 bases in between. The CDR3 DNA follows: TGTGCCAGCAGCCTAGGAAGGGGTCGAGAGCCCCAGCATTTT. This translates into CASSLGRGREPQHF.

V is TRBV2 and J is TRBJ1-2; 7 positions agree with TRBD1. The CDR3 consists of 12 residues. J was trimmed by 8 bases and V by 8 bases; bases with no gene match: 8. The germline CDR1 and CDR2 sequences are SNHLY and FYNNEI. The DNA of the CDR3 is TGTGCCAGCCAACAGGGGTTTTACGGCTACACCTTC. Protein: CASQQGFYGYTF.

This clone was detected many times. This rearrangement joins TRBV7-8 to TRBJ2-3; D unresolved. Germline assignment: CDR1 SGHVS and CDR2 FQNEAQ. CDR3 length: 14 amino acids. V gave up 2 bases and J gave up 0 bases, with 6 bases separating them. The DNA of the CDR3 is TGTGCCAGCAGCTTAAGTAGTAGCACAGATACGCAGTATTTT. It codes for CASSLSSSTDTQYF.

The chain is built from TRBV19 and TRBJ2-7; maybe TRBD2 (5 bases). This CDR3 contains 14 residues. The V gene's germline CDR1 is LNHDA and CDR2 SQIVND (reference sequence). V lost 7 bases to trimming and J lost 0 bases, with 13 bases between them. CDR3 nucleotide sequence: TGTGCCAGTATTTCAACGGGGAACTCCTACGAGCAGTACTTC. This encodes CASISTGNSYEQYF.

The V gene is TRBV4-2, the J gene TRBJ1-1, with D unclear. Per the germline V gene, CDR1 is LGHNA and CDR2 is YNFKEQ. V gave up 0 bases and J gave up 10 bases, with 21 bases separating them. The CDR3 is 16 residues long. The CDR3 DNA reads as TGTGCCAGCAGCCAAGAGGCGCGGGGTCAGGTGTGGGTAGCTTTCTTT. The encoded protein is CASSQEARGQVWVAFF.

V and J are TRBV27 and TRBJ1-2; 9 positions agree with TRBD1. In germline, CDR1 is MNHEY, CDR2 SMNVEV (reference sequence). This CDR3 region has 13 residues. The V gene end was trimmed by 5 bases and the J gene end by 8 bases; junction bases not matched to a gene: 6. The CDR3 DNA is TGTGCCAGCAGTACCGGGACAGGGCGCGGCTACACCTTC. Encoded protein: CASSTGTGRGYTF.

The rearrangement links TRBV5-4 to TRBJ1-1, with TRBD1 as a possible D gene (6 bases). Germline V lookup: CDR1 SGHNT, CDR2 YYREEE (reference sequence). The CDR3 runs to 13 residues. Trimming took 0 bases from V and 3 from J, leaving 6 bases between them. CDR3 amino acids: CASSLDRDTEAFF. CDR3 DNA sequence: TGTGCCAGCAGCTTGGACAGGGACACTGAAGCTTTCTTT.

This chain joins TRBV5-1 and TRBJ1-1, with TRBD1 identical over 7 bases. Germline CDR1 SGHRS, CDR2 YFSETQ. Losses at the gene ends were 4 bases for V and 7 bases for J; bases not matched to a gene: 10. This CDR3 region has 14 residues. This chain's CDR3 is CASSRTDRDLEAFF. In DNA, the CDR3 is TGCGCCAGCAGCCGGACTGACAGGGACCTTGAAGCTTTCTTT.

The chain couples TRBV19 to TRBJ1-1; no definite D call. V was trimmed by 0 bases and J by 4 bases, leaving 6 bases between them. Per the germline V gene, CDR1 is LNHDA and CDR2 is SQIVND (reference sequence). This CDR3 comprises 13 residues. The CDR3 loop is CASSIEAFTEAFF. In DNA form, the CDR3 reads TGTGCCAGTAGTATAGAGGCATTCACTGAAGCTTTCTTT.

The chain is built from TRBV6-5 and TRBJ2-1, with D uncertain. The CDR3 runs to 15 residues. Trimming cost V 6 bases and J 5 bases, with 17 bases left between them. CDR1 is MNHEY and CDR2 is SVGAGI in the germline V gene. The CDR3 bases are TGTGCCAGCAGAGGAACAGCTACTTCTAACAATGAGCAGTTCTTC. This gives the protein CASRGTATSNNEQFF.

CDR3 nucleotides: TGTGCCAGCAGGCGGGGGTTGGATGACAATTCACCCCTCCACTTT. This encodes CASRRGLDDNSPLHF. This chain joins TRBV7-8 and TRBJ1-6, with a possible D match to TRBD1 (5 bases). Trimming took 6 bases from V and 7 from J, leaving 16 bases between them. Germline V gene data show CDR1 as SGHVS and CDR2 as FQNEAQ. The CDR3 is 15 amino acids.

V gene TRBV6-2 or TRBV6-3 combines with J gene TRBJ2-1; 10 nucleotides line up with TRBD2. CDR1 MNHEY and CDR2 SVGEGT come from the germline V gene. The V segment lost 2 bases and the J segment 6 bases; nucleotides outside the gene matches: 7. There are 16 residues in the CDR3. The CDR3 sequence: CASSYPLAGVGNEQFF. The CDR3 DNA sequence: TGTGCCAGCAGTTACCCCCTAGCGGGAGTGGGCAATGAGCAGTTCTTC.

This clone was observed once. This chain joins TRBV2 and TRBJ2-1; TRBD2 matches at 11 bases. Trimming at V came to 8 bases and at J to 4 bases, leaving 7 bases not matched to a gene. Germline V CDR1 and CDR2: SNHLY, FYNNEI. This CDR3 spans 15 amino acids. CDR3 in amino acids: CASHVGTSGYNEQFF. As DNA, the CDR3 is TGTGCCAGCCACGTGGGGACTAGCGGATACAATGAGCAGTTCTTC.

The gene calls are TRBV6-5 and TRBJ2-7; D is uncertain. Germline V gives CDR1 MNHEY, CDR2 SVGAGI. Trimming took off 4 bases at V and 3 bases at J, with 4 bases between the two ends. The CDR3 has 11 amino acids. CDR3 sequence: CASSSIYEQYF. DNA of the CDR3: TGTGCCAGCAGTTCCATCTACGAGCAGTACTTC.

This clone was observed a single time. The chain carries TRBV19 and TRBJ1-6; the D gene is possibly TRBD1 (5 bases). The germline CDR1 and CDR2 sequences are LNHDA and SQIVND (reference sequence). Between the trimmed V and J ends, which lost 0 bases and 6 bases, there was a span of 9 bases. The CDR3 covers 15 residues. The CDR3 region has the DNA TGTGCCAGTAGTATAGATCGCGGGGCTAATTCACCCCTCCACTTT. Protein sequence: CASSIDRGANSPLHF.

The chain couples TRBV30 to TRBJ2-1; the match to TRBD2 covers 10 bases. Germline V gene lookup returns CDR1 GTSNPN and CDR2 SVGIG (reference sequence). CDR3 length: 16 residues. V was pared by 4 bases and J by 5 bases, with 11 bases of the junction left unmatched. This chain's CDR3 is CAWTASGLAVNNEQFF. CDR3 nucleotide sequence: TGTGCCTGGACCGCTTCAGGACTAGCGGTCAACAATGAGCAGTTCTTC.

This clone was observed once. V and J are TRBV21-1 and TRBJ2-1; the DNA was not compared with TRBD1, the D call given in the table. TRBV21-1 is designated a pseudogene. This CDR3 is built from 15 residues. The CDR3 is CASSKPPSSYNEQFF. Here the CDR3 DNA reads TGTGCCAGCAGCAAACCCCCCAGCTCCTACAATGAGCAGTTCTTC.

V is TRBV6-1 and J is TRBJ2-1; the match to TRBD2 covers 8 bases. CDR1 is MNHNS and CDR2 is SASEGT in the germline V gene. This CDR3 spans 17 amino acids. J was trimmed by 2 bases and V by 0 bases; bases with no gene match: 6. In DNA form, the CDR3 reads TGTGCCAGCAGTGAAGCTTCAGCGGGGGCCACCTACAATGAGCAGTTCTTC. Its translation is CASSEASAGATYNEQFF.

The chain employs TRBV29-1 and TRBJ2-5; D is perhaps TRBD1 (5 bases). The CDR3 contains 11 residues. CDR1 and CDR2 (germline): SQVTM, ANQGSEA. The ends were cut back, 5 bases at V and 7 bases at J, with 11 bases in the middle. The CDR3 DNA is TGCAGCGTTCACGATCAGGGGACCCAGTACTTC. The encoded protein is CSVHDQGTQYF.

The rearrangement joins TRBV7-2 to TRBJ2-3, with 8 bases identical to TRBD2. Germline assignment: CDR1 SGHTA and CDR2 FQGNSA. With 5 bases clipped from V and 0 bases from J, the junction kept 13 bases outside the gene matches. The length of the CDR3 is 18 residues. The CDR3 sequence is CASSARPPGTSSTDTQYF. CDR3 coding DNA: TGTGCCAGCAGCGCTCGACCCCCCGGGACTAGTAGCACAGATACGCAGTATTTT.

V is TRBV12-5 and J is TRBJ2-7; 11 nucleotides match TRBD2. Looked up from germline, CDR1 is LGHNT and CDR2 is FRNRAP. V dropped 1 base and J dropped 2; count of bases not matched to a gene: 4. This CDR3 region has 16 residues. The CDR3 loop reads CASGLAGTSGAYEQYF. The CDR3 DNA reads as TGTGCTAGTGGTTTGGCAGGGACTAGCGGTGCCTACGAGCAGTACTTC.

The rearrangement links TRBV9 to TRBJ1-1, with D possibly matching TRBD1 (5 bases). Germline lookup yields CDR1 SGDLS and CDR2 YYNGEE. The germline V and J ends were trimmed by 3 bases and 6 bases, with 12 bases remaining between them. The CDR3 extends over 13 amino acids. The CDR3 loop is CASSADGGAEAFF. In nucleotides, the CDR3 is TGTGCCAGCAGCGCAGACGGGGGGGCTGAAGCTTTCTTT.

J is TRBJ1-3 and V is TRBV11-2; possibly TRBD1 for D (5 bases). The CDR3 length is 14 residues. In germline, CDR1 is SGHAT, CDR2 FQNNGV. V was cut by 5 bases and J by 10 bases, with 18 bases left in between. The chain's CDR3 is CASSGIGAFSTIYF. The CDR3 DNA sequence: TGTGCCAGCAGCGGAATTGGGGCTTTCTCGACCATATATTTT.

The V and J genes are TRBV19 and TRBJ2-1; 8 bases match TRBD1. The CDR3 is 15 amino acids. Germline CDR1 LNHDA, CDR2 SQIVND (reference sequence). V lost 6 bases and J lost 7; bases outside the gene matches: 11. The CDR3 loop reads CASSRAGTGQNEQFF. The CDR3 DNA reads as TGTGCCAGTAGCCGGGCGGGGACAGGTCAGAATGAGCAGTTCTTC.

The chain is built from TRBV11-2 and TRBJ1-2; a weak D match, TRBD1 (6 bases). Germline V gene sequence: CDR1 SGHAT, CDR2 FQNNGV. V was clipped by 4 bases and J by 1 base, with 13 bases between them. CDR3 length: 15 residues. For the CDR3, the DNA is TGTGCCAGCAGCTCCGGACAGTACCTTAACTATGGCTACACCTTC. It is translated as CASSSGQYLNYGYTF.

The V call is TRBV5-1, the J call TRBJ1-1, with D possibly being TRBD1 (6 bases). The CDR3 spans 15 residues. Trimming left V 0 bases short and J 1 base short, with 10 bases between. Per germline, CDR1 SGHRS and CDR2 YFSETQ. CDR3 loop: CASSLVVGGNTEAFF. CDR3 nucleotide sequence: TGCGCCAGCAGCTTGGTGGTAGGGGGGAACACTGAAGCTTTCTTT.

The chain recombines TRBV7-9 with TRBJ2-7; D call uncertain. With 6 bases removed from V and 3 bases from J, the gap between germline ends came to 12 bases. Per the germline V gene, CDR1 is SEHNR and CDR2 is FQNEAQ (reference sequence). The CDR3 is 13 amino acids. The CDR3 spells CASSTNQGYEQYF. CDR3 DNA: TGTGCCAGCAGTACTAATCAAGGCTACGAGCAGTACTTC. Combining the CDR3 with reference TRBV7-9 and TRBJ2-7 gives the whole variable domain DTGVSQNPRHKITKRGQNVTFRCDPISEHNRLYWYRQTLGQGPEFLTYFQNEAQLEKSRLLSDRFSAERPKGSFSTLEIQRTEQGDSAMYLCASSTNQGYEQYFGPGTRLTVT.

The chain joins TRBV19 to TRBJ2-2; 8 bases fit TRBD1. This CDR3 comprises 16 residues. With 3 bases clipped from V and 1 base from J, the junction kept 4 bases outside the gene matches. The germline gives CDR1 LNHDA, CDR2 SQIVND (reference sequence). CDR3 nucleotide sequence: TGTGCCAGTAGTATCCCCGGACAGGGGAACACCGGGGAGCTGTTTTTT. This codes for CASSIPGQGNTGELFF.

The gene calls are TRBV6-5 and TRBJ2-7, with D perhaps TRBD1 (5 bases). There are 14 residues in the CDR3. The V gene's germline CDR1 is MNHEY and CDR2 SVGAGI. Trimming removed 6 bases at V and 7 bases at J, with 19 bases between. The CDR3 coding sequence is TGTGCCAGCAGGCGTGGGCAGGGAATAGGAGAGCAGTACTTC. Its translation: CASRRGQGIGEQYF.